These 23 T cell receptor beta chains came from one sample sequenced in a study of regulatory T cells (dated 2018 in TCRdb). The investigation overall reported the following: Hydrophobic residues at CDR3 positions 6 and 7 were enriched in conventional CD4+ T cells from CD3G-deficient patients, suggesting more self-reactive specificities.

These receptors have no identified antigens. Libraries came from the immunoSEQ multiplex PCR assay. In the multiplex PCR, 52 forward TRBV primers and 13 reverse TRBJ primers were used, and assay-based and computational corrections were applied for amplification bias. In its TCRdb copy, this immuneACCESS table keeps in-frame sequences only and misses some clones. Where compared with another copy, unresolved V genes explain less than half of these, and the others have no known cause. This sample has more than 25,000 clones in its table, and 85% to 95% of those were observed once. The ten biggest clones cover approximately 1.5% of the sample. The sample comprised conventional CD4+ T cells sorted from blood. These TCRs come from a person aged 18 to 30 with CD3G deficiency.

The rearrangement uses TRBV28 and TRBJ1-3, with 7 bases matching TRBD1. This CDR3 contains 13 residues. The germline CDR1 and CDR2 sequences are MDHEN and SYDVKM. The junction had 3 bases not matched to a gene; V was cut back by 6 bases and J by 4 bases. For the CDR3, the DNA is TGTGCCAGCAGCACAGGGGTGGGAAACACCATATATTTT. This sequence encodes CASSTGVGNTIYF.

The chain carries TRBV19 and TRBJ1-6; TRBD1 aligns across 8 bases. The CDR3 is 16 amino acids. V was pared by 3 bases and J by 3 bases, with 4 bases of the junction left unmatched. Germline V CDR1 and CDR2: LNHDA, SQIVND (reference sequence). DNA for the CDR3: TGTGCCAGTAGTATTCCGGGACAGGACTATAATTCACCCCTCCACTTT. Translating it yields CASSIPGQDYNSPLHF.

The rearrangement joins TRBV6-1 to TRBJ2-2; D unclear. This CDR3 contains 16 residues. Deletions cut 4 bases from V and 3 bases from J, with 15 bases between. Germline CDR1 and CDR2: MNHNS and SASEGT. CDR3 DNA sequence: TGTGCCAGCAGTGGAATTTTATCGGGTTACACCGGGGAGCTGTTTTTT. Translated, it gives CASSGILSGYTGELFF.

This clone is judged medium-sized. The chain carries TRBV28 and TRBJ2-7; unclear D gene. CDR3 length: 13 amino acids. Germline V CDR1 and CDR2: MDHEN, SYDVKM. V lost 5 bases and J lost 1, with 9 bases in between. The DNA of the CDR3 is TGTGCCAGCAGTCGTCACAGTTCCTACGAGCAGTACTTC. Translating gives CASSRHSSYEQYF.

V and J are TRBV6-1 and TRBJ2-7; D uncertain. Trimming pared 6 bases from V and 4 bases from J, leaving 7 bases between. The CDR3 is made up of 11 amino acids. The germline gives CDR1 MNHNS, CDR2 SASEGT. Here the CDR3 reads CASRILYEQYF. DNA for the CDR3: TGTGCCAGCAGGATACTTTACGAGCAGTACTTC.

CDR3 bases: TGTGCCAGCAGCTTAGACCGGCTCGAGCAGTACTTC. Amino acid sequence: CASSLDRLEQYF. This chain connects TRBV11-2 to TRBJ2-7; no clear D. There are 12 residues in the CDR3. CDR1 is SGHAT and CDR2 is FQNNGV in the germline V gene. Deletions cut 0 bases from V and 6 bases from J, with 6 bases between. The full variable domain, its missing parts supplied by reference TRBV11-2 and TRBJ2-7, is EAGVAQSPRYKIIEKRQSVAFWCNPISGHATLYWYQQILGQGPKLLIQFQNNGVVDDSQLPKDRFSAERLKGVDSTLKIQPAKLEDSAVYLCASSLDRLEQYFGPGTRLTVT.

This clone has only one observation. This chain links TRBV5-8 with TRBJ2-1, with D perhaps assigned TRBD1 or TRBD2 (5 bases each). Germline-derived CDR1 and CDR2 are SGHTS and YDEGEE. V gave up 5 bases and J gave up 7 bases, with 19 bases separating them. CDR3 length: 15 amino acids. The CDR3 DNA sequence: TGTGCCAGCAGGCGCCGGGACCGGGCGAGGAATGAGCAGTTCTTC. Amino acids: CASRRRDRARNEQFF.

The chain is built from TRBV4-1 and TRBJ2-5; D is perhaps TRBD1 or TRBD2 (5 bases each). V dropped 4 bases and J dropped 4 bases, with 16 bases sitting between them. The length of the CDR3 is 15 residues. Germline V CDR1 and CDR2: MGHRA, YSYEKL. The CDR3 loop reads CASSPLGLGTETQYF. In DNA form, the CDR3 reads TGCGCCAGCAGCCCGCTCGGTCTAGGGACAGAGACCCAGTACTTC.

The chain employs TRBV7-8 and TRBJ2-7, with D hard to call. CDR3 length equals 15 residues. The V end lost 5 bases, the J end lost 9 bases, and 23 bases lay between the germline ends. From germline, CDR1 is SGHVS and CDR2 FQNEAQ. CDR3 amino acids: CASSPMGLFPTRQYF. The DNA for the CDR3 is TGTGCCAGCAGCCCAATGGGGTTATTTCCTACGAGGCAGTACTTC.

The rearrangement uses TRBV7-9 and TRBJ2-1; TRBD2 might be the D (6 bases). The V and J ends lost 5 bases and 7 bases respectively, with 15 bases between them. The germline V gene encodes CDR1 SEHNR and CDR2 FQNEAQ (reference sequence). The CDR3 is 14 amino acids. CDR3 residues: CASSVGLARNEQFF. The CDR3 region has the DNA TGTGCCAGCAGCGTAGGCCTAGCGCGGAATGAGCAGTTCTTC. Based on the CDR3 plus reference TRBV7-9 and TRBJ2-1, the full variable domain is DTGVSQNPRHKITKRGQNVTFRCDPISEHNRLYWYRQTLGQGPEFLTYFQNEAQLEKSRLLSDRFSAERPKGSFSTLEIQRTEQGDSAMYLCASSVGLARNEQFFGPGTRLTVL.

The CDR3 reads CASSPREGRDTQYF. As DNA, the CDR3 is TGTGCCAGCAGCCCCAGGGAGGGCCGGGATACGCAGTATTTT. The gene calls are TRBV6-1 and TRBJ2-3; TRBD2 agrees at 7 bases. Germline CDR1 is MNHNS and CDR2 is SASEGT. V was clipped by 6 bases and J by 6 bases; unmatched bases: 9. The CDR3 extends over 14 amino acids.

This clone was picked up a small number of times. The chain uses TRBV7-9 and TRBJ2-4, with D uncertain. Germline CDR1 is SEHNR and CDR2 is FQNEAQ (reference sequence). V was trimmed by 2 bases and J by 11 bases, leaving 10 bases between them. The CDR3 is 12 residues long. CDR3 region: CASSLFGGVQYF. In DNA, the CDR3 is TGTGCCAGCAGCTTATTTGGCGGCGTTCAGTACTTC. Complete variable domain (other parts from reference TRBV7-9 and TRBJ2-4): DTGVSQNPRHKITKRGQNVTFRCDPISEHNRLYWYRQTLGQGPEFLTYFQNEAQLEKSRLLSDRFSAERPKGSFSTLEIQRTEQGDSAMYLCASSLFGGVQYFGAGTRLSVL.

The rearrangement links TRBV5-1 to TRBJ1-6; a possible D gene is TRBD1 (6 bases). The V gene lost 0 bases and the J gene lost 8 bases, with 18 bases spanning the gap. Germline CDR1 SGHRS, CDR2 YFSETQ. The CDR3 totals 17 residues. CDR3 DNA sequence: TGCGCCAGCAGCTTGGCGTCGACAGGTCTTCGGGATTCACCCCTCCACTTT. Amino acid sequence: CASSLASTGLRDSPLHF.

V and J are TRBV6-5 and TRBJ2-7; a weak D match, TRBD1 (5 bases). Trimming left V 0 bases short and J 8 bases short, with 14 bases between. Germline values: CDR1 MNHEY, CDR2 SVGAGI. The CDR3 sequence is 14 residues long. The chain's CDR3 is CASSYSDSSVQQYF. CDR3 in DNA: TGTGCCAGCAGTTACTCAGACAGTTCAGTCCAGCAGTACTTC.

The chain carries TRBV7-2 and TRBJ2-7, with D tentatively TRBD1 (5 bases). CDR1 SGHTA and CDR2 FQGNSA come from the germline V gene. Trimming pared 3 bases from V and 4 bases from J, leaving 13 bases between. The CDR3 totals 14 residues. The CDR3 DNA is TGTGCCAGCAGCTTCTATTTAACAGGATACGAGCAGTACTTC. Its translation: CASSFYLTGYEQYF.

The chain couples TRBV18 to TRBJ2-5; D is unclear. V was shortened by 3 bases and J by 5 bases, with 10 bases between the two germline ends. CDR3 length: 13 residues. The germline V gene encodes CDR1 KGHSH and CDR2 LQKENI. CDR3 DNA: TGTGCCAGCTCACCTAGAAATGTGGAGACCCAGTACTTC. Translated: CASSPRNVETQYF.

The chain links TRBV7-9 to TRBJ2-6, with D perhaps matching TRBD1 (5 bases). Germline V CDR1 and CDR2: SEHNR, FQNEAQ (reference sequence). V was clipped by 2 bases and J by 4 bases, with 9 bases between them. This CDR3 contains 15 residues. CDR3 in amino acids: CASSLFGAGANVLTF. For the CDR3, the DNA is TGTGCCAGCAGCTTATTTGGGGCCGGGGCCAACGTCCTGACTTTC.

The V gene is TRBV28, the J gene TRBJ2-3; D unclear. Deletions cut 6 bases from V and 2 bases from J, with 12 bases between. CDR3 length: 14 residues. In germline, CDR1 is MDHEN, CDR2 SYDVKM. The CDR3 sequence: CASSGESHTDTQYF. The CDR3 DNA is TGTGCCAGCAGCGGAGAGAGCCACACAGATACGCAGTATTTT.

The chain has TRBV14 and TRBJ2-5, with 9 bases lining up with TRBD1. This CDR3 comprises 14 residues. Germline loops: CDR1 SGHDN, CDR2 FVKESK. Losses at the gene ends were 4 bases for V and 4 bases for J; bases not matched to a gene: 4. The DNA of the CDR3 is TGTGCCAGCAGCCTCTCGACAGGGGGAGAGACCCAGTACTTC. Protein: CASSLSTGGETQYF.

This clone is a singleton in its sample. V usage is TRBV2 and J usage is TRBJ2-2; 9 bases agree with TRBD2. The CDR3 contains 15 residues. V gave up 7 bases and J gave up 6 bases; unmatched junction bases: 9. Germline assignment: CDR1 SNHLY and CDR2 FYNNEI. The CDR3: CASIGSRGGSGELFF. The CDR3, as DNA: TGTGCCAGCATAGGGTCGCGGGGGGGCTCCGGGGAGCTGTTTTTT.

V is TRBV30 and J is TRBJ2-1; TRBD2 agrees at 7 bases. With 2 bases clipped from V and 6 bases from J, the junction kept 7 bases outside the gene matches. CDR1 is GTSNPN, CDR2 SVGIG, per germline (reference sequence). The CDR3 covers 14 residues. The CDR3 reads CAWSLGTNRNEQFF. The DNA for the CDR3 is TGTGCCTGGAGTCTTGGGACTAACCGCAATGAGCAGTTCTTC.

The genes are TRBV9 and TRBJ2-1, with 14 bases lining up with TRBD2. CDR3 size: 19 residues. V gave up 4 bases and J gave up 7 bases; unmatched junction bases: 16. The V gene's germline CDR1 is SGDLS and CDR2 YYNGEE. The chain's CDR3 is CASSSRGTTGLAGENEQFF. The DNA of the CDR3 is TGTGCCAGCAGCTCTCGAGGGACAACGGGACTAGCGGGAGAGAATGAGCAGTTCTTC.

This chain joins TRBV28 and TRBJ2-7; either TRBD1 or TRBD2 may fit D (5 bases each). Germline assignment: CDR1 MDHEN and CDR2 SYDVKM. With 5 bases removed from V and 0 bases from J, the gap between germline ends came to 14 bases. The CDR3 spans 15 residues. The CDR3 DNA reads TGTGCCAGCAGTCCCTACTCCGGGACCTCCTACGAGCAGTACTTC. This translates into CASSPYSGTSYEQYF.